These 26 T cell receptor beta chains were all obtained from the same sample, sequenced in a study of blood T cells in healthy people across ages. Together with a sample-barcoded 5' primer, a J-beta primer mix was included in a second PCR lasting about 7 to 12 cycles. TCRdb re-analysed the 5' RACE reads in MiXCR, keeping a single row per CDR3 protein. The sample lists some 550,000 distinct CDR3 sequences, roughly 48% seen once, with around 25% in the top ten. The specimen sequenced was blood. The source is a man at least 80 years old in good health.

V is TRBV5-1 and J is TRBJ2-3; tentative D call: TRBD1 (5 bases). The CDR3 length is 15 residues. V was cut by 4 bases and J by 6 bases, with 18 bases left in between. Germline-derived CDR1 and CDR2 are SGHRS and YFSETQ. CDR3 amino acids: CASSLRQPTLDTQYF. The CDR3 DNA reads TGCGCCAGCAGCCTTAGACAGCCCACCCTGGATACGCAGTATTTT. The whole variable domain, filled in from reference TRBV5-1 and TRBJ2-3, reads KAGVTQTPRYLIKTRGQQVTLSCSPISGHRSVSWYQQTPGQGLQFLFEYFSETQRNKGNFPGRFSGRQFSNSRSEMNVSTLELGDSALYLCASSLRQPTLDTQYFGPGTRLTVL.

The sample holds many counts of this clonotype. The rearrangement links TRBV6-5 to TRBJ2-1; 11 bases fit TRBD1. The CDR3 runs 14 residues. Losses at the gene ends were 5 bases for V and 8 bases for J; bases not matched to a gene: 5. Germline V gives CDR1 MNHEY, CDR2 SVGAGI. The CDR3 loop is CASSPRDRGDEQFF. In nucleotides, the CDR3 is TGTGCCAGCAGTCCAAGGGACAGGGGGGATGAGCAGTTCTTC.

This clonotype was recorded a few times. The chain joins TRBV20-1 to TRBJ2-1, with 10 bases that match TRBD2. The V gene end was trimmed by 3 bases and the J gene end by 2 bases; junction bases not matched to a gene: 13. Germline CDR1 is DFQATT and CDR2 is SNEGSKA (reference sequence). The CDR3 covers 18 residues. For the CDR3, the DNA is TGCAGTGCTAGGGACGCTAGCGGGAGCCCGACGACCTACAATGAGCAGTTCTTC. Protein product: CSARDASGSPTTYNEQFF.

This clonotype occurred a few times. V and J are TRBV2 and TRBJ2-5, with 14 bases identical to TRBD2. With the DNA end fitting TRBJ2-7 better, the J assignment may be wrong. The CDR3 has 16 amino acids. CDR1 is SNHLY, CDR2 FYNNEI, per germline. CDR3 bases: TGTGCCAGCAGAGGCGGGACTAGCGGGAGTACCTCCGAGCAGTACTTC. Translated, it gives CASRGGTSGSTSEQYF.

This clonotype was recorded at least ten times. The V and J genes are TRBV6-6 and TRBJ2-1; 7 bases line up with TRBD2. The junction had 1 base not matched to a gene; V was cut back by 2 bases and J by 3 bases. From germline, CDR1 is MNHNY and CDR2 SVGAGI (reference sequence). CDR3 size: 14 residues. DNA of the CDR3: TGTGCCAGCAGTTACGAGCGGGGCTACAATGAGCAGTTCTTC. Residues: CASSYERGYNEQFF.

CDR3 sequence (DNA): TGTGCCAGCAGTCCGCACTCGAACACCGGGGAGCTGTTTTTT. It translates to CASSPHSNTGELFF. The chain recombines TRBV12-3 or TRBV12-4 with TRBJ2-2; no clear D gene. V lost 5 bases and J lost 0, with 7 bases in between. The CDR3 sequence is 14 residues long.

The chain links TRBV10-1 to TRBJ2-3; no reliable D call. The CDR3 extends over 13 amino acids. Germline V gene lookup returns CDR1 WNHNN and CDR2 SYGVQD (reference sequence). Trimming left V 0 bases short and J 3 bases short, with 4 bases between. CDR3 protein: CASSESGTDTQYF. The CDR3 nucleotides are TGCGCCAGCAGTGAGTCTGGGACAGATACGCAGTATTTT.

This clonotype was counted between two and nine times. V is TRBV7-2 and J is TRBJ2-5, with 10 bases that match TRBD2. The length of the CDR3 is 15 residues. The germline gives CDR1 SGHTA, CDR2 FQGNSA. V was clipped by 5 bases and J by 3 bases; unmatched bases: 6. The CDR3 DNA reads as TGTGCCAGCAGCGTCAGCGGGGGGGCTAAAGAGACCCAGTACTTC. As protein: CASSVSGGAKETQYF.

This clonotype was observed a few times. The V and J genes are TRBV5-1 and TRBJ1-2, with TRBD1 matching 9 bases. J lost 5 bases, V lost 4 bases, and 12 bases had no gene match. The germline V gene encodes CDR1 SGHRS and CDR2 YFSETQ. CDR3 length equals 16 residues. This chain's CDR3 is CASSISGTGSEYGYTF. The CDR3 nucleotides are TGCGCCAGCAGCATCTCCGGGACAGGGTCAGAGTATGGCTACACCTTC.

CDR3 nucleotide sequence: TGCAGCATTAGCGGGGGGACAGATACGCAGTATTTT. Encoded protein: CSISGGTDTQYF. V and J are TRBV29-1 and TRBJ2-3; 10 bases map to TRBD2. The CDR3 extends over 12 amino acids. The germline gives CDR1 SQVTM, CDR2 ANQGSEA. The V and J ends lost 8 bases and 3 bases, in that order; junction bases with no gene match: 2.

The sample holds a few counts of this clonotype. The chain couples TRBV2 to TRBJ2-5, with 7 bases that match TRBD1. J gave up 4 bases and V 3 bases, and 5 bases lay outside the gene matches. The germline gives CDR1 SNHLY, CDR2 FYNNEI. The CDR3 loop spans 14 amino acids. Here the CDR3 DNA reads TGTGCCAGCAGTGACGACAGGGTAGGAGAGACCCAGTACTTC. Its protein is CASSDDRVGETQYF.

This chain connects TRBV20-1 to TRBJ2-3; TRBD1 might be the D (6 bases). This CDR3 has 12 residues. The germline V gene has CDR1 DFQATT and CDR2 SNEGSKA (reference sequence). Trimming cost V 6 bases and J 2 bases, with 9 bases left between them. The DNA for the CDR3 is TGCAGTGCCGCAGGGGACACAGATACGCAGTATTTT. Amino acid sequence: CSAAGDTDTQYF.

J is TRBJ2-5 and V is TRBV30; maybe TRBD1 (7 bases). CDR3 length: 13 residues. Germline CDR1 and CDR2: GTSNPN and SVGIG (reference sequence). V was pared by 5 bases and J by 3 bases, with 13 bases between. The CDR3 nucleotides are TGTGCCTGGGACGCGGGACAGAAAGAGACCCAGTACTTC. Encoded protein: CAWDAGQKETQYF.

The chain has TRBV20-1 and TRBJ2-3; D is possibly TRBD1 (5 bases). Germline CDR1 and CDR2: DFQATT and SNEGSKA (reference sequence). V was clipped by 1 base and J by 4 bases, with 12 bases between them. The CDR3 has 14 residues. This CDR3 is CSARVAGLPDTQYF. CDR3 DNA sequence: TGCAGTGCTAGAGTGGCAGGGTTGCCAGATACGCAGTATTTT.

This clonotype has a handful of counts. The chain combines TRBV6-9 with TRBJ1-5; TRBD1 is a possible D gene (5 bases). The CDR3 is made up of 16 amino acids. Germline CDR1 is MNHGY and CDR2 is SVAAGI. V was clipped by 5 bases and J by 0 bases, with 14 bases between them. The CDR3 sequence: CASSGILQVSNQPQHF. CDR3 coding DNA: TGTGCCAGCAGTGGTATTTTACAGGTTAGCAATCAGCCCCAGCATTTT.

This clonotype showed up just a few times. The chain recombines TRBV5-1 with TRBJ1-1; D unresolved. From germline, CDR1 is SGHRS and CDR2 YFSETQ. V lost 0 bases and J lost 4, with 7 bases in between. The CDR3 runs to 13 residues. The CDR3 reads CASSLVGLTEAFF. The CDR3 DNA is TGCGCCAGCAGCTTGGTAGGGCTCACTGAAGCTTTCTTT.

The chain carries TRBV25-1 and TRBJ1-1, with a weak D call TRBD1 (5 bases). V was shortened by 10 bases and J by 2 bases, with 17 bases between the two germline ends. Germline CDR1 and CDR2: MGHDK and SYGVNS. The CDR3 contains 14 residues. In DNA, the CDR3 is TGTGCCACCACCCCCGCAGGGTTAAACACTGAAGCTTTCTTT. As protein: CATTPAGLNTEAFF.

The chain couples TRBV29-1 to TRBJ2-7, with D possibly being TRBD1 or TRBD2 (5 bases each). The CDR3 is 13 residues long. Germline CDR1 SQVTM, CDR2 ANQGSEA. V was pared by 4 bases and J by 2 bases, with 12 bases between. The CDR3 bases are TGCAGCGTTGGGGACCTCTTAACCTACGAGCAGTACTTC. Protein: CSVGDLLTYEQYF.

The chain couples TRBV4-1 to TRBJ1-5, with TRBD1 identical over 8 bases. Per germline, CDR1 MGHRA and CDR2 YSYEKL. There are 14 residues in the CDR3. V was clipped by 4 bases and J by 11 bases; unmatched bases: 10. CDR3 region: CASSPRQGSRSQHF. CDR3 in DNA: TGCGCCAGCAGCCCACGACAGGGGAGTAGGTCCCAGCATTTT.

This clonotype was found a few times. CDR3: CASSLGRGVTEAFF. Here the CDR3 DNA reads TGTGCCAGCAGCTTAGGGCGCGGCGTCACTGAAGCTTTCTTT. The chain uses TRBV7-2 and TRBJ1-1; no clear D. This CDR3 comprises 14 residues. With 1 base removed from V and 4 bases from J, the gap between germline ends came to 10 bases. Germline V gene sequence: CDR1 SGHTA, CDR2 FQGNSA.

The chain combines TRBV9 with TRBJ2-1, with 9 bases identical to TRBD1. Germline V CDR1 and CDR2: SGDLS, YYNGEE. This CDR3 region has 17 residues. The ends lost 3 bases at V and 0 bases at J; junction bases unmatched: 7. The CDR3 loop is CASSAHRGLNSYNEQFF. The CDR3 DNA reads as TGTGCCAGCAGCGCCCACAGGGGGCTCAACTCCTACAATGAGCAGTTCTTC.

CDR3 loop: CASSGRGGSQETQYF. As DNA, the CDR3 is TGTGCCAGCAGCGGCCGAGGGGGGAGCCAAGAGACCCAGTACTTC. The J gene is TRBJ2-5, the V gene TRBV7-9; the D call may be TRBD1 or TRBD2 (6 bases each). Looked up from germline, CDR1 is SEHNR and CDR2 is FQNEAQ (reference sequence). With 5 bases removed from V and 1 base from J, the gap between germline ends came to 14 bases. This CDR3 is built from 15 residues.

The chain carries TRBV5-1 and TRBJ2-4, with D perhaps matching TRBD2 (6 bases). In germline, CDR1 is SGHRS, CDR2 YFSETQ. V was trimmed by 0 bases and J by 7 bases, leaving 14 bases between them. This CDR3 is built from 15 residues. In DNA form, the CDR3 reads TGCGCCAGCAGCTTGGTTACTAGCATCGGGAACATTCAGTACTTC. It encodes CASSLVTSIGNIQYF.

The J gene is TRBJ2-7, the V gene TRBV6-5; the match to TRBD2 covers 14 bases. The germline V gene has CDR1 MNHEY and CDR2 SVGAGI. There are 16 residues in the CDR3. Germline trimming cut 6 bases from V and 1 base from J; bases unmatched to any gene: 5. In DNA form, the CDR3 reads TGTGCCAGCAGCAGAGGGACTAGCGGGGGATCCTACGAGCAGTACTTC. Protein sequence: CASSRGTSGGSYEQYF.

This clonotype was recorded once. This chain links TRBV28 with TRBJ2-7, with a tentative D call TRBD2 (6 bases). This CDR3 region has 14 residues. The V and J ends lost 6 bases and 6 bases respectively, with 18 bases between them. Germline loops: CDR1 MDHEN, CDR2 SYDVKM. CDR3 loop: CASSNWGGSSEQYF. The CDR3 DNA is TGTGCCAGCAGCAACTGGGGAGGTTCAAGCGAGCAGTACTTC.

V usage is TRBV11-1 and J usage is TRBJ2-2; perhaps TRBD1 as D (5 bases). The V end was cut by 2 bases, the J end by 3 bases, with 16 bases between. This CDR3 has 17 residues. Germline assignment: CDR1 SGHAT and CDR2 FQDESV (reference sequence). The CDR3 nucleotides are TGTGCCAGCAGCTTACCGGTGGCAGGGTATCACACCGGGGAGCTGTTTTTT. Translating gives CASSLPVAGYHTGELFF.